These T cell receptor beta chains were read from a single sample in a study of OX40 agonist ivuxolimab in advanced cancers. This table comes from immunoSEQ multiplex PCR, and its TCRdb copy is limited to in-frame clones, with some not included. The sample yields about 28,000 clones, 75% to 95% seen once. The specimen was CD4+ or CD8+ T cells sorted from blood, collected in a trial of the OX40 agonist ivuxolimab. Every receptor here comes from an adult with an advanced solid tumor such as melanoma, head and neck, liver or kidney cancer. Each CDR3 is given without its conserved first and last residue.

j_call: TRBJ2-7; v_call: TRBV10-2; cdr3_aa: ASSEFSGRFDEQY
j_call: TRBJ2-3; v_call: TRBV27; cdr3_aa: ASSPGLAGDTDTQY
j_call: TRBJ2-4; v_call: TRBV21-1; cdr3_aa: ASTLSPAGGPMAKNIQY
j_call: TRBJ2-3; v_call: TRBV30; cdr3_aa: AWSVLAGEWSTDTQY
j_call: TRBJ2-2; v_call: TRBV14; cdr3_aa: ASSQRGSGELF
j_call: TRBJ2-1; v_call: TRBV18; cdr3_aa: ASSPRRTGNEQF
j_call: TRBJ2-7; v_call: TRBV27; cdr3_aa: ASSGGTGGLYEQY
j_call: TRBJ2-1; v_call: TRBV6-6; cdr3_aa: ASSYGLNEQF
j_call: TRBJ2-1; v_call: TRBV7-8; cdr3_aa: ASSPWGGPAGNEQF
j_call: TRBJ2-1; v_call: TRBV15; cdr3_aa: ATKPGQRPNEQF
j_call: TRBJ2-6; v_call: TRBV19; cdr3_aa: ASSIDLGSGANVLT
j_call: TRBJ2-3; v_call: TRBV27; cdr3_aa: ASSSVEGPDTQY
j_call: TRBJ1-1; v_call: TRBV29-1; cdr3_aa: SVVRFGNTEAF
j_call: TRBJ2-2; v_call: TRBV27; cdr3_aa: ASSSGTGELF
j_call: TRBJ1-4; v_call: TRBV5-4; cdr3_aa: ASSFNRGLDEKLF
j_call: -; v_call: TRBV5-4; cdr3_aa: ASSLAMGEQY
j_call: TRBJ1-2; v_call: TRBV5-6; cdr3_aa: ASSFGTGLGGYT
j_call: TRBJ1-6; v_call: TRBV7-6; cdr3_aa: ASSSVSDSPLH
j_call: TRBJ2-1; v_call: TRBV11-2; cdr3_aa: ASSPTRGLSYNEQF
j_call: TRBJ2-7; v_call: TRBV4-3; cdr3_aa: ASSRWTSGSYEQY
j_call: TRBJ2-3; v_call: TRBV7-6; cdr3_aa: ASSLAEYDGDTQY
j_call: TRBJ2-7; v_call: TRBV7-2; cdr3_aa: ASSLAAGGIYEQY
j_call: TRBJ2-1; v_call: TRBV9; cdr3_aa: ASRGTLSDEQF
j_call: TRBJ2-7; v_call: TRBV11-3; cdr3_aa: ASSGWTSGNHYEQY